The 27 T cell receptor beta chains presented below share a single source sample, sequenced in a study of graft-versus-host responses after intestinal transplantation. TCRdb keeps only in-frame clones here, not all; method: immunoSEQ multiplex PCR. The sample consists of around 30,000 clones, about 92% of them appearing once. Specimen: PBMCs, collected 66 days after intestinal transplant. The receptors stem from a human patient who received an intestinal transplant, so some T cells may come from the graft donor.

The gene calls are TRBV2 and TRBJ2-1; D possibly corresponds to TRBD2 (6 bases). V lost 7 bases, J lost 4 bases, and 14 bases lay in between. The CDR3 loop spans 14 amino acids. Germline V gene sequence: CDR1 SNHLY, CDR2 FYNNEI. CDR3 sequence (DNA): TGTGCCAGCACTCGCGGGATGTTGTACAATGAGCAGTTCTTC. This gives the protein CASTRGMLYNEQFF. Using reference TRBV2 and TRBJ2-1 for the parts outside the CDR3, the full variable domain is EPEVTQTPSHQVTQMGQEVILRCVPISNHLYFYWYRQILGQKVEFLVSFYNNEISEKSEIFDDQFSVERPDGSNFTLKIRSTKLEDSAMYFCASTRGMLYNEQFFGPGTRLTVL.

V usage is TRBV19 and J usage is TRBJ2-1, with D unresolved. Germline CDR1 is LNHDA and CDR2 is SQIVND (reference sequence). The V end was cut by 3 bases, the J end by 1 base, with 7 bases between. The CDR3 covers 14 residues. The CDR3 spells CASSMDGSYNEQFF. For the CDR3, the DNA is TGTGCCAGTAGTATGGACGGGTCCTACAATGAGCAGTTCTTC.

The CDR3 here is CAISEPGQGNETQYF. CDR3 coding DNA: TGTGCCATCAGTGAGCCAGGACAGGGCAACGAGACCCAGTACTTC. V usage is TRBV10-3 and J usage is TRBJ2-5; 8 bases agree with TRBD1. V shed 2 bases and J 5 bases; nucleotides not matched to a gene: 7. CDR1 and CDR2 (germline): ENHRY, SYGVKD. The CDR3 runs to 15 residues.

CDR3: CASTRVGGNTIYF. The CDR3 DNA follows: TGTGCCAGCACTAGGGTTGGAGGAAACACCATATATTTT. The V and J genes are TRBV6-5 and TRBJ1-3, with D unclear. This CDR3 region has 13 residues. Trimming pared 7 bases from V and 4 bases from J, leaving 11 bases between. CDR1 is MNHEY, CDR2 SVGAGI, per germline.

The V call is TRBV12-5, the J call TRBJ1-2; 8 bases are shared with TRBD1. Germline values: CDR1 LGHNT, CDR2 FRNRAP. The CDR3 has 17 residues. Trimming removed 0 bases from V and 0 bases from J; junction bases left unmatched: 6. CDR3 nucleotides: TGTGCTAGTGGTTTGGTGGACAGGGCAATAGCTAACTATGGCTACACCTTC. This encodes CASGLVDRAIANYGYTF.

This clone was picked up one time. The chain carries TRBV5-6 and TRBJ2-7; no reliable D call. V was trimmed by 2 bases and J by 4 bases, leaving 10 bases between them. The CDR3 covers 13 residues. Germline assignment: CDR1 SGHDT and CDR2 YYEEEE. The CDR3 DNA reads TGTGCCAGCAGCTTCGGGTTTACTTACGAGCAGTACTTC. Protein product: CASSFGFTYEQYF.

This clone was seen once. The J gene is TRBJ2-5, the V gene TRBV9; 10 positions match TRBD2. Near its end, the DNA agrees better with TRBJ2-7, so the J call may be wrong. Germline loops: CDR1 SGDLS, CDR2 YYNGEE. The length of the CDR3 is 15 residues. The CDR3 nucleotides are TGTGCCAGCAGCGTAGAAGCGGGAGGGACCTACGAGCAGTACTTC. Its translation is CASSVEAGGTYEQYF.

The rearrangement uses TRBV10-3 and TRBJ2-7, with a possible D match to TRBD2 (7 bases). Germline-derived CDR1 and CDR2 are ENHRY and SYGVKD. The CDR3 totals 12 residues. Trimming cost V 10 bases and J 3 bases, with 13 bases left between them. The DNA for the CDR3 is TGTGCCACACAGGGAGGGGTCTACGAGCAGTACTTC. Its translation: CATQGGVYEQYF.

The V and J genes are TRBV13 and TRBJ2-3; D gene ambiguous. CDR1 and CDR2 (germline): PRHDT, FYEKMQ (reference sequence). This CDR3 is built from 12 residues. V was trimmed by 4 bases and J by 4 bases, leaving 6 bases between them. The CDR3 region has the DNA TGTGCCAGCAGCTCCCCGTCAGATACGCAGTATTTT. Its protein product is CASSSPSDTQYF.

The CDR3 nucleotides read TGCGCCAGCAGTCTTTGGGTGTACGAGCAGTACTTC. Its protein product is CASSLWVYEQYF. This sequence joins TRBV10-2 and TRBJ2-7; D ambiguous. This CDR3 has 12 amino acids. CDR1 is WSHSY and CDR2 is SAAADI in the germline V gene. Trimming removed 5 bases from V and 4 bases from J, with 9 bases in between.

The genes are TRBV5-6 and TRBJ2-7, with D possibly TRBD1 on 6 matching bases. V lost 2 bases and J lost 5, with 11 bases in between. Germline V CDR1 and CDR2: SGHDT, YYEEEE. The CDR3 consists of 13 residues. This CDR3 reads CASSFNRVDEQYF. The CDR3 coding sequence is TGTGCCAGCAGCTTTAACAGGGTAGACGAGCAGTACTTC.

V gene TRBV5-6 combines with J gene TRBJ2-7; TRBD1 aligns across 9 bases. Per the germline V gene, CDR1 is SGHDT and CDR2 is YYEEEE. Unmatched junction bases numbered 7, after V lost 3 bases and J lost 3 bases. CDR3 length: 15 residues. CDR3: CASSSEGQGHYEQYF. The CDR3 DNA reads as TGTGCCAGCAGCTCGGAAGGACAGGGGCACTACGAGCAGTACTTC.

The J gene is TRBJ1-1, the V gene TRBV7-9; 9 bases fit TRBD1. Looked up from germline, CDR1 is SEHNR and CDR2 is FQNEAQ (reference sequence). The CDR3 runs 14 residues. V lost 2 bases to trimming and J lost 4 bases; unmatched junction nucleotides: 2. The CDR3 here is CASSLRTGVTEAFF. CDR3 nucleotides: TGTGCCAGCAGCTTACGGACAGGGGTCACTGAAGCTTTCTTT.

The chain employs TRBV4-1 and TRBJ2-7; possibly TRBD1 or TRBD2 for D (5 bases each). Trimming cost V 1 base and J 2 bases, with 9 bases left between them. Germline assignment: CDR1 MGHRA and CDR2 YSYEKL. The length of the CDR3 is 14 residues. CDR3 DNA sequence: TGCGCCAGCAGCCAAGTGGGACCGACCTACGAGCAGTACTTC. This codes for CASSQVGPTYEQYF.

The chain uses TRBV11-2 and TRBJ2-1; D unresolved. Trimming took off 5 bases at V and 8 bases at J, with 13 bases between the two ends. This CDR3 is 13 amino acids long. Looked up from germline, CDR1 is SGHAT and CDR2 is FQNNGV. The chain's CDR3 is CASSEKRVDEQFF. CDR3 nucleotides: TGTGCCAGCAGCGAAAAACGGGTCGATGAGCAGTTCTTC.

This chain uses TRBV4-2 with TRBJ2-7; 10 bases are shared with TRBD1. Germline values: CDR1 LGHNA, CDR2 YNFKEQ. J gave up 5 bases and V 0 bases, and 7 bases lay outside the gene matches. The CDR3 is 16 residues long. The CDR3 sequence is CASSQDVPGQGNEQYF. The CDR3 DNA follows: TGTGCCAGCAGCCAAGACGTCCCGGGACAGGGGAACGAGCAGTACTTC.

Turning to this clone: Germline and junction disagree at one end, which may indicate a read error. The chain combines TRBV2 with TRBJ2-1, with D uncertain. The CDR3 is 15 residues long. Per germline, CDR1 SNHLY and CDR2 FYNNEI. The CDR3 DNA sequence: TGTGCCAGCATTGAAGTGGAGAACCTCTTCAATGAGCAGTTCTTC. This encodes CASIEVENLFNEQFF.

This clone has more than one count but fewer than ten. The rearrangement uses TRBV10-3 and TRBJ1-2; tentatively, D is TRBD1 (5 bases). Germline-derived CDR1 and CDR2 are ENHRY and SYGVKD. This CDR3 comprises 15 residues. Trimming removed 0 bases from V and 3 bases from J, with 11 bases in between. CDR3 sequence reads: CAISESGDPYYGYTF. Here the CDR3 DNA reads TGTGCCATCAGTGAGTCGGGGGACCCTTACTATGGCTACACCTTC.

The chain joins TRBV9 to TRBJ2-7, with D perhaps matching TRBD1 or TRBD2 (7 bases each). Trimming removed 3 bases at V and 6 bases at J, with 22 bases between. CDR3 length: 16 residues. CDR1 SGDLS and CDR2 YYNGEE come from the germline V gene. CDR3 loop: CASSGTEGGGQGEQYF. CDR3 in DNA: TGTGCCAGCAGCGGAACTGAGGGAGGGGGCCAGGGCGAGCAGTACTTC.

CDR3 sequence: CASSQVTAGENEKLFF. CDR3 DNA: TGTGCCAGCAGCCAAGTTACGGCAGGCGAGAATGAAAAACTGTTTTTT. This chain uses TRBV4-2 with TRBJ1-4; D gene unclear. Trimming pared 1 base from V and 5 bases from J, leaving 14 bases between. This CDR3 has 16 residues. Germline V gene sequence: CDR1 LGHNA, CDR2 YNFKEQ.

The V gene is TRBV9, the J gene TRBJ1-2; unclear D gene. The V gene lost 6 bases and the J gene lost 1 base, with 10 bases spanning the gap. CDR3 length equals 13 residues. Germline values: CDR1 SGDLS, CDR2 YYNGEE. This CDR3 reads CASKPSDNYGYTF. DNA of the CDR3: TGTGCCAGCAAGCCCAGTGATAACTATGGCTACACCTTC.

The chain joins TRBV30 to TRBJ1-4, with 7 bases identical to TRBD1. Germline assignment: CDR1 GTSNPN and CDR2 SVGIG (reference sequence). CDR3 length equals 13 residues. V gave up 2 bases and J gave up 7 bases; unmatched junction bases: 4. The CDR3 DNA is TGTGCCTGGAGTCGAGACAGGGCTGAAAAACTGTTTTTT. Translated, it gives CAWSRDRAEKLFF.

The genes are TRBV7-9 and TRBJ2-7; 8 bases are shared with TRBD2. Germline V CDR1 and CDR2: SEHNR, FQNEAQ (reference sequence). Trimming removed 5 bases from V and 5 bases from J; junction bases left unmatched: 14. This CDR3 has 16 amino acids. For the CDR3, the DNA is TGTGCCAGCAGCCGCCCCGGGGGGGGAGTGGGCGACGAGCAGTACTTC. Encoded protein: CASSRPGGGVGDEQYF.

V and J are TRBV4-1 and TRBJ2-7; D might be TRBD1 (5 bases). V was clipped by 0 bases and J by 6 bases, with 24 bases between them. The CDR3 spans 18 residues. Germline assignment: CDR1 MGHRA and CDR2 YSYEKL. Here the CDR3 reads CASSQEVGGQGWFGEQYF. In nucleotides, the CDR3 is TGCGCCAGCAGCCAAGAGGTGGGTGGGCAGGGCTGGTTTGGCGAGCAGTACTTC.

The chain joins TRBV6-5 to TRBJ2-6; D is unresolved. Germline lookup yields CDR1 MNHEY and CDR2 SVGAGI. The CDR3 extends over 14 amino acids. Trimming removed 4 bases from V and 2 bases from J, with 6 bases in between. The CDR3 is CASSSNPGANVLTF. The DNA of the CDR3 is TGTGCCAGCAGTTCAAATCCTGGGGCCAACGTCCTGACTTTC.

The V gene is TRBV7-2, the J gene TRBJ2-7; D gene uncertain. This CDR3 has 11 residues. The V gene's germline CDR1 is SGHTA and CDR2 FQGNSA. V lost 1 base and J 7 bases, leaving 5 bases between the germline ends. The CDR3, as DNA: TGTGCCAGCAGCTTAGGTAAGGAGCAGTACTTC. Protein product: CASSLGKEQYF.

The rearrangement uses TRBV11-2 and TRBJ2-1; TRBD2 matches 12 bases. The CDR3 totals 15 residues. V lost 1 base to trimming and J lost 7 bases; unmatched junction nucleotides: 2. Germline assignment: CDR1 SGHAT and CDR2 FQNNGV. The CDR3 sequence is CASSLASGGANEQFF. CDR3 in DNA: TGTGCCAGCAGCTTAGCTAGCGGGGGGGCAAATGAGCAGTTCTTC.